A single TCR beta chain is shown here with its context. Its target is not known. Donation came from healthy Caucasian individuals in Russia who were aged about 6 to 100. This specimen belongs to a study of blood T cells in healthy people across ages. Background on the study: With template switching, about one barcoded beta molecule was captured per two T cells.

The authors ran a second PCR of about 6 to 11 cycles using a sample-barcoded 5' primer and a J-beta primer mix. In TCRdb, the 5' RACE reads were re-called with MiXCR into one record per CDR3 protein. The sample has about 500,000 distinct CDR3 sequences; 20% to 30% are singletons. The CDR3 is 14 amino acids. Germline V gives CDR1 DFQATT, CDR2 SNEGSKA (reference sequence). General study points: Not knowing donor CMV status may have confounded expanded clonotype changes.

The data also belong to a second study, concerning T cells of mothers and their children. From that paper: Similar effects of thymic selection on TCR recombination output were recorded in related and unrelated pairs.

The TCR originated in a boy younger than 18 in good health. Sequencing was carried out using blood. The chain couples TRBV20-1 to TRBJ2-1; 11 positions agree with TRBD2. The DNA end is a closer match to TRBJ2-7, so the J assignment may be wrong. The CDR3 spells CSAKGLAGSYEQYF. As DNA, the CDR3 is TGCAGTGCGAAAGGACTAGCGGGCTCCTACGAGCAGTACTTC.